Following are 14 T cell receptor beta chains from one sample sequenced in a study of T cell changes during pregnancy in multiple sclerosis (dated by TCRdb to the late 2010s). Libraries were prepared through the immunoSEQ multiplex PCR assay. As stored in TCRdb, this immuneACCESS dataset retains in-frame rearrangements with V and J assigned. A fraction of the clones does not appear; measured against another copy, unresolved V genes explain less than half of the discrepancy, and the remainder lacks a known reason. Within this sample are tens of thousands of clones, with about 92% of them counted one time only. 0.74% of the sample lies in the top ten. The starting material was CD4+ T cells from peripheral blood mononuclear cells, obtained in the third trimester of pregnancy. The receptors come from a female donor with multiple sclerosis, enrolled in a pregnancy study.

The CDR3 spells CASSVGTTGSGYTF. The CDR3 region has the DNA TGTGCCAGCAGCGTAGGAACGACCGGGAGTGGCTACACCTTC. The chain couples TRBV9 to TRBJ1-2; D gene unclear. Trimming removed 0 bases from V and 7 bases from J, with 13 bases in between. This CDR3 has 14 residues. Looked up from germline, CDR1 is SGDLS and CDR2 is YYNGEE. Drawing the rest from reference TRBV9 and TRBJ1-2, the complete variable domain is DSGVTQTPKHLITATGQRVTLRCSPRSGDLSVYWYQQSLDQGLQFLIQYYNGEERAKGNILERFSAQQFPDLHSELNLSSLELGDSALYFCASSVGTTGSGYTFGSGTRLTVV.

V is TRBV19 and J is TRBJ1-2; tentative D call: TRBD1 (5 bases). The CDR3 length is 14 residues. With 6 bases removed from V and 5 bases from J, the gap between germline ends came to 16 bases. Per the germline V gene, CDR1 is LNHDA and CDR2 is SQIVND (reference sequence). This CDR3 reads CASRPTASVYGYTF. The DNA for the CDR3 is TGTGCCAGTAGGCCGACAGCCTCGGTTTATGGCTACACCTTC.

The chain uses TRBV4-2 and TRBJ1-1, with D perhaps matching TRBD1 (5 bases). The germline V gene encodes CDR1 LGHNA and CDR2 YNFKEQ. The CDR3 has 15 residues. Trimming removed 0 bases from V and 1 base from J, with 9 bases in between. The CDR3 is CASSQEGTGNTEAFF. The CDR3 nucleotides read TGTGCCAGCAGCCAAGAAGGGACTGGGAACACTGAAGCTTTCTTT.

In its sample, this clone was seen once. The chain combines TRBV5-1 with TRBJ2-3; a possible D gene is TRBD1 (6 bases). Trimming left V 4 bases short and J 5 bases short, with 14 bases between. In germline, CDR1 is SGHRS, CDR2 YFSETQ. The CDR3 loop spans 14 amino acids. CDR3 sequence (DNA): TGCGCCAGCAGCGCACAGGGTCGGGGAGATACGCAGTATTTT. Its protein is CASSAQGRGDTQYF.

The chain links TRBV29-1 to TRBJ2-3; D unresolved. The CDR3 is made up of 12 amino acids. The V end was cut by 3 bases, the J end by 3 bases, with 7 bases between. Germline V gives CDR1 SQVTM, CDR2 ANQGSEA. The CDR3 sequence is CSVEVGTDTQYF. The CDR3 bases are TGCAGCGTTGAGGTCGGTACAGATACGCAGTATTTT.

This sequence joins TRBV12-5 and TRBJ1-1, with D hard to call. V was clipped by 1 base and J by 0 bases, with 15 bases between them. The CDR3 is 17 amino acids. In germline, CDR1 is LGHNT, CDR2 FRNRAP. CDR3 coding DNA: TGTGCTAGTGGTTTGGCCAGTAAAAATATACTGAACACTGAAGCTTTCTTT. As protein: CASGLASKNILNTEAFF.

This clone was counted once. The gene calls are TRBV4-2 and TRBJ2-7, with TRBD2 identical over 13 bases. In germline, CDR1 is LGHNA, CDR2 YNFKEQ. Trimming cost V 4 bases and J 0 bases; bases outside gene matches: 6. This CDR3 comprises 17 residues. The CDR3 DNA sequence: TGTGCCAGCAGCCCGGGACTAGCGGGGAGGAGCTCCTACGAGCAGTACTTC. This sequence encodes CASSPGLAGRSSYEQYF.

The sample holds a few counts of this clone. At one end, the junction sequence differs from germline, possibly due to a read error. The rearrangement uses TRBV7-6 and TRBJ2-1, with TRBD2 matching over 10 bases. The CDR3 spans 15 residues. Germline V gives CDR1 SGHVS, CDR2 FNYEAQ. CDR3 sequence: CASSSLAGGYHEQFF. DNA of the CDR3: TGTGCCAGCAGCTCTTTAGCGGGGGGCTACCATGAGCAGTTCTTC. The full variable domain, its missing parts supplied by reference TRBV7-6 and TRBJ2-1, is GAGVSQSPRYKVTKRGQDVALRCDPISGHVSLYWYRQALGQGPEFLTYFNYEAQQDKSGLPNDRFSAERPEGSISTLTIQRTEQRDSAMYRCASSSLAGGYHEQFFGPGTRLTVL.

This chain links TRBV4-1 with TRBJ2-1; no clear D gene. This CDR3 spans 14 amino acids. Germline V gene lookup returns CDR1 MGHRA and CDR2 YSYEKL. The ends were cut back, 3 bases at V and 9 bases at J, with 15 bases in the middle. The CDR3 bases are TGCGCCAGCAGCCAGCGACTCGCTCTTGTTGAGCAGTTCTTC. Its translation is CASSQRLALVEQFF.

This chain connects TRBV5-4 to TRBJ2-1; 8 bases are a match to TRBD1. Germline assignment: CDR1 SGHNT and CDR2 YYREEE (reference sequence). V shed 4 bases, J shed 7 bases, and the junction held 7 bases outside the gene matches. The CDR3 spans 14 residues. The CDR3 reads CASSAPGTGNEQFF. CDR3 DNA: TGTGCCAGCAGCGCCCCCGGGACAGGAAATGAGCAGTTCTTC.

This clone has just a few counts. This rearrangement joins TRBV19 to TRBJ1-1; 11 nucleotides align to TRBD1. This CDR3 region has 14 residues. Germline V gene data show CDR1 as LNHDA and CDR2 as SQIVND (reference sequence). V was clipped by 6 bases and J by 4 bases; unmatched bases: 4. Here the CDR3 reads CASSGDRGITEAFF. CDR3 DNA sequence: TGTGCCAGTAGCGGGGACAGGGGGATCACTGAAGCTTTCTTT. The full variable domain, its missing parts supplied by reference TRBV19 and TRBJ1-1, is DGGITQSPKYLFRKEGQNVTLSCEQNLNHDAMYWYRQDPGQGLRLIYYSQIVNDFQKGDIAEGYSVSREKKESFPLTVTSAQKNPTAFYLCASSGDRGITEAFFGQGTRLTVV.

V is TRBV10-3 and J is TRBJ1-1; perhaps TRBD1 as D (5 bases). The ends were cut back, 6 bases at V and 3 bases at J, with 14 bases in the middle. This CDR3 region has 14 residues. Germline values: CDR1 ENHRY, CDR2 SYGVKD. CDR3 DNA sequence: TGTGCCATCAGGATGGGGCCACAAGACACTGAAGCTTTCTTT. Residues: CAIRMGPQDTEAFF.

The CDR3 DNA reads as TGTGCCAGTAGTACATCCAGGCGCCCGGACAGCTACACCGGGGAGCTGTTTTTT. Translating gives CASSTSRRPDSYTGELFF. V and J are TRBV19 and TRBJ2-2; D might be TRBD1 (6 bases). The ends were cut back, 4 bases at V and 3 bases at J, with 21 bases in the middle. The CDR3 length is 18 residues. From germline, CDR1 is LNHDA and CDR2 SQIVND (reference sequence).

The chain couples TRBV7-6 to TRBJ1-1; TRBD1 matches 7 bases. Per germline, CDR1 SGHVS and CDR2 FNYEAQ. The CDR3 has 15 amino acids. V shed 3 bases, J shed 1 base, and the junction held 5 bases outside the gene matches. The CDR3 coding sequence is TGTGCCAGCAGCTTTGGGAGACAGGGGAACACTGAAGCTTTCTTT. Protein sequence: CASSFGRQGNTEAFF.